The following is a T cell receptor beta chain sequence with its context. No antigen is known for it. CDR1 SGHRS and CDR2 YFSETQ come from the germline V gene. The CDR3 consists of 14 residues. V lost 2 bases, J lost 4 bases, and 12 bases lay in between. This sample was taken from a study of T cell responses to AZD1222 COVID-19 vaccine. At the level of the study: Doses given second, at about 4 or about 12 weeks, were pooled. Study-wide results and caveats: Scientists sampled the repertoires only once the peak T cell response had passed. Mapped onto spike, vaccine-associated CD4 TCRs spanned it and were dominant at 160-218 and 743-854.

Repertoires were generated with immunoSEQ multiplex PCR, while TCRdb's copy carries only in-frame clones and drops some. The repertoire consists of tens of thousands of clones, with less than 90% occurring once and the leading ten covering roughly a fifth. The source of this sequence is an adult in good health. V gene TRBV5-1 combines with J gene TRBJ1-1; D remains unclear. The sequencing used peripheral blood, collected on day 0 of AZD1222 vaccination. CDR3 in DNA: TGCGCCAGCAGCTTAACCTGGCAGAGCACTGAAGCTTTCTTT. This gives the protein CASSLTWQSTEAFF.